The 19 T cell receptor beta chains given below trace back to one sample, sequenced in a study of response to subunit inactivated influenza vaccine. TCRdb re-derived calls from the RT-PCR reads in MiXCR, one entry per CDR3 protein. The sample holds 280,000 or so distinct CDR3 sequences, 21% seen once. The sample was PBMCs from blood, taken about 19 months after vaccination. These receptors all come from a man in his fifties or sixties who received an inactivated influenza vaccine.

The genes are TRBV19 and TRBJ2-5; 15 nucleotides align to TRBD2. CDR3 length equals 18 residues. Germline V CDR1 and CDR2: LNHDA, SQIVND (reference sequence). V dropped 2 bases and J dropped 4; count of bases not matched to a gene: 8. CDR3 protein: CASSINGLAGGPGETQYF. CDR3 DNA: TGTGCCAGTAGTATAAACGGACTAGCGGGAGGGCCGGGAGAGACCCAGTACTTC.

This clonotype has only a few counts. V usage is TRBV14 and J usage is TRBJ2-1; TRBD1 might be the D (6 bases). Per germline, CDR1 SGHDN and CDR2 FVKESK. The V end was cut by 5 bases, the J end by 0 bases, with 11 bases between. This CDR3 is built from 15 residues. Written as DNA, the CDR3 is TGTGCCAGCAGCATAAAAGGGGGCTCCTACAATGAGCAGTTCTTC. It is translated as CASSIKGGSYNEQFF. The full variable domain, its missing parts supplied by reference TRBV14 and TRBJ2-1, is EAGVTQFPSHSVIEKGQTVTLRCDPISGHDNLYWYRRVMGKEIKFLLHFVKESKQDESGMPNNRFLAERTGGTYSTLKVQPAELEDSGVYFCASSIKGGSYNEQFFGPGTRLTVL.

V usage is TRBV3-1 and J usage is TRBJ1-1, with a weak D call TRBD1 (6 bases). The germline CDR1 and CDR2 sequences are LGHDT and YNNKEL (reference sequence). Trimming removed 7 bases at V and 1 base at J, with 13 bases between. The CDR3 sequence is 14 residues long. DNA of the CDR3: TGTGCCAGCAATACCGGGACACAGAACACTGAAGCTTTCTTT. Protein sequence: CASNTGTQNTEAFF.

This clonotype has just a few counts. The chain combines TRBV7-2 with TRBJ2-1; TRBD2 agrees at 8 bases. CDR1 and CDR2 from the germline V gene are SGHTA and FQGNSA. Germline trimming cut 1 base from V and 7 bases from J; bases unmatched to any gene: 9. The CDR3 contains 16 residues. This CDR3 reads CASSLDVGGAWNEQFF. The CDR3 nucleotides read TGTGCCAGCAGCTTAGATGTCGGGGGGGCTTGGAATGAGCAGTTCTTC.

The V gene is TRBV10-3, the J gene TRBJ2-7; 9 nucleotides align to TRBD2. Germline CDR1 ENHRY, CDR2 SYGVKD. The CDR3 runs to 17 residues. V shed 2 bases, J shed 3 bases, and the junction held 11 bases outside the gene matches. The CDR3 sequence: CAISEEDYLAGFYEQYF. CDR3 nucleotide sequence: TGTGCCATCAGTGAGGAAGATTATCTAGCGGGGTTCTACGAGCAGTACTTC.

V usage is TRBV4-2 and J usage is TRBJ1-5; TRBD1 agrees at 7 bases. The junction had 8 bases not matched to a gene; V was cut back by 1 base and J by 5 bases. The CDR3 is 16 amino acids. Germline V CDR1 and CDR2: LGHNA, YNFKEQ. This CDR3 is CASSQAFGQVDQPQHF. The CDR3, as DNA: TGTGCCAGCAGCCAAGCCTTCGGACAGGTGGATCAGCCCCAGCATTTT.

CDR3 sequence reads: CAISGGTGDSYEQYF. DNA for the CDR3: TGTGCCATCAGTGGGGGGACAGGGGATTCCTACGAGCAGTACTTC. The chain couples TRBV10-3 to TRBJ2-7, with 10 bases identical to TRBD1. Per germline, CDR1 ENHRY and CDR2 SYGVKD. With V trimmed by 4 bases and J by 1 base, 4 bases remained unmatched. The CDR3 runs 15 residues.

Ten or more counts support this clonotype. V gene TRBV7-2 combines with J gene TRBJ1-2; D is ambiguous. Germline assignment: CDR1 SGHTA and CDR2 FQGNSA. V lost 5 bases to trimming and J lost 8 bases, with 18 bases between them. The CDR3 runs to 14 residues. The chain's CDR3 is CASSHSRQGVGYTF. The CDR3 DNA follows: TGTGCCAGCAGCCACTCCAGACAAGGAGTAGGCTACACCTTC.

This rearrangement joins TRBV19 to TRBJ1-2; 7 bases line up with TRBD1. The CDR3 loop spans 12 amino acids. Unmatched junction bases numbered 8, after V lost 9 bases and J lost 7 bases. Germline CDR1 is LNHDA and CDR2 is SQIVND (reference sequence). The CDR3 sequence is CASQQQGTGYTF. The CDR3 DNA reads TGTGCCAGCCAACAACAGGGGACTGGCTACACCTTC.

This clonotype occurred a few times. V and J are TRBV12-3 or TRBV12-4 and TRBJ1-2, with a weak D call TRBD1 (6 bases). The ends were cut back, 3 bases at V and 6 bases at J, with 20 bases in the middle. This CDR3 is 16 amino acids long. The CDR3 reads CASSFDHRVTANGYTF. CDR3 DNA sequence: TGTGCCAGCAGTTTTGACCACAGGGTGACTGCCAATGGCTACACCTTC.

This clonotype appeared a few times. The chain uses TRBV28 and TRBJ2-1, with D unclear. The CDR3 loop spans 16 amino acids. V was shortened by 6 bases and J by 0 bases, with 15 bases between the two germline ends. Germline CDR1 and CDR2: MDHEN and SYDVKM. In DNA, the CDR3 is TGTGCCAGCAGGTACTCGGGCACCCTCTCCTACAATGAGCAGTTCTTC. Translation: CASRYSGTLSYNEQFF.

The chain is built from TRBV5-1 and TRBJ2-3, with 7 bases that match TRBD2. V was clipped by 3 bases and J by 1 base; unmatched bases: 2. Germline V gives CDR1 SGHRS, CDR2 YFSETQ. CDR3 size: 14 residues. The CDR3 spells CASSSAGGTDTQYF. In nucleotides, the CDR3 is TGCGCCAGCAGCTCGGCGGGGGGCACAGATACGCAGTATTTT.

This clonotype has just one count. The gene calls are TRBV20-1 and TRBJ2-3; TRBD2 aligns across 7 bases. V dropped 3 bases and J dropped 1; count of bases not matched to a gene: 7. Germline-derived CDR1 and CDR2 are DFQATT and SNEGSKA (reference sequence). This CDR3 has 15 amino acids. As DNA, the CDR3 is TGCAGTGCTAGGGCGGGAGCCCCTGGCACAGATACGCAGTATTTT. As protein: CSARAGAPGTDTQYF.

This clonotype was detected a few times. CDR3 sequence: CASSPGSHTDTQYF. The DNA for the CDR3 is TGTGCCAGCAGTCCGGGTAGCCACACAGATACGCAGTATTTT. J is TRBJ2-3 and V is TRBV28; D is ambiguous. Trimming removed 5 bases from V and 2 bases from J, with 11 bases in between. The CDR3 is made up of 14 amino acids. CDR1 and CDR2 (germline): MDHEN, SYDVKM.

The sample holds a few counts of this clonotype. This chain connects TRBV9 to TRBJ1-1; the D gene is possibly TRBD1 (6 bases). The germline V gene has CDR1 SGDLS and CDR2 YYNGEE. The CDR3 has 14 residues. V lost 0 bases, J lost 14 bases, and 20 bases lay in between. CDR3 in amino acids: CASSVEKIGQPGFF. In DNA form, the CDR3 reads TGTGCCAGCAGCGTAGAAAAAATTGGACAGCCAGGATTCTTT.

The chain joins TRBV5-5 to TRBJ1-1, with D perhaps matching TRBD1 (5 bases). The germline gives CDR1 SGHKS, CDR2 YYEKEE (reference sequence). The CDR3 totals 15 residues. V was shortened by 4 bases and J by 3 bases, with 16 bases between the two germline ends. CDR3 DNA sequence: TGTGCCAGCAGCATTCAGTCAGGGCGGGACACTGAAGCTTTCTTT. It codes for CASSIQSGRDTEAFF.

This clonotype was detected only a few times. The V call is TRBV6-2 or TRBV6-3, the J call TRBJ2-1; no clear D. The V gene lost 6 bases and the J gene lost 0 bases, with 15 bases spanning the gap. The CDR3 is 16 amino acids. From germline, CDR1 is MNHEY and CDR2 SVGEGT. The CDR3 spells CASSSPVWSSYNEQFF. The CDR3 nucleotides are TGTGCCAGCAGCTCGCCTGTTTGGAGCTCCTACAATGAGCAGTTCTTC.

V is TRBV30 and J is TRBJ1-4; the match to TRBD1 covers 8 bases. Trimming removed 1 base from V and 11 bases from J; junction bases left unmatched: 12. The CDR3 sequence is 15 residues long. Germline-derived CDR1 and CDR2 are GTSNPN and SVGIG (reference sequence). As DNA, the CDR3 is TGTGCCTGGAGTGCTAAGGACAGGGTGACGCGGAAACTGTTTTTT. Protein sequence: CAWSAKDRVTRKLFF.

This clonotype was seen more than once but under ten times. J is TRBJ2-2 and V is TRBV5-6, with D possibly matching TRBD1 (6 bases). CDR3 length: 15 amino acids. V lost 0 bases, J lost 3 bases, and 9 bases lay in between. Germline loops: CDR1 SGHDT, CDR2 YYEEEE. CDR3 protein: CASSLDRVDTGELFF. As DNA, the CDR3 is TGTGCCAGCAGCTTGGACAGGGTGGACACCGGGGAGCTGTTTTTT.